Shown below are 30 T cell receptor beta chains from a single sample sequenced in a study of monozygotic twins with inflammatory bowel disease. No DNA is given; TCRdb re-called the 5' RACE reads and lists each CDR3 protein once. With 80,000 or so distinct CDR3 sequences in the sample, the ten largest clones hold 6% to 9.5%. The sample consisted of blood. These receptors were obtained from a human donor with ulcerative colitis or Crohn's disease, or a healthy co-twin of an affected twin (not recorded which).

This sequence joins TRBV19 and TRBJ1-1; TCRdb outputs TRBD1, but without DNA this stays unchecked. This CDR3 contains 15 residues. Per the germline V gene, CDR1 is LNHDA and CDR2 is SQIVND (reference sequence). CDR3: CASSIVGVKHTEAFF.

The J gene is TRBJ1-1, the V gene TRBV7-9; TCRdb's assignment of TRBD1 cannot be checked, as there is no DNA. CDR3 length: 14 amino acids. Germline assignment: CDR1 SEHNR and CDR2 FQNEAQ (reference sequence). CDR3: CASSSTTGTYEAFF.

The chain carries TRBV11-2 and TRBJ2-5; TCRdb's D call of TRBD1 is untestable without DNA. Germline V lookup: CDR1 SGHAT, CDR2 FQNNGV. The CDR3 covers 15 residues. CDR3 loop: CASSLGQGERETQYF.

The chain employs TRBV9 and TRBJ1-3. The CDR3 totals 14 residues. Germline CDR1 reads SGDLS; CDR2 reads YYNGEE. The CDR3 loop reads CASSGGQNGNTIYF.

This chain connects TRBV6-1 to TRBJ1-5; TCRdb indicates TRBD1, and absent DNA this call remains unverified. Germline CDR1 reads MNHNS; CDR2 reads SASEGT. This CDR3 comprises 16 residues. The CDR3 sequence: CASSEAWAGGIQPQHF.

The chain has TRBV29-1 and TRBJ2-1. The CDR3 totals 13 residues. Germline CDR1 is SQVTM and CDR2 is ANQGSEA. The chain's CDR3 is CSVEEMTLNEQFF.

V and J are TRBV20-1 and TRBJ1-2; TCRdb's assignment of TRBD1 cannot be checked, as there is no DNA. This CDR3 is built from 15 residues. Germline V CDR1 and CDR2: DFQATT, SNEGSKA (reference sequence). CDR3 residues: CSASGTGKATYGYTF.

J is TRBJ1-6 and V is TRBV3-1; no DNA is available, so the TRBD1 call from TCRdb remains unchecked. The CDR3 loop spans 14 amino acids. Germline V gives CDR1 LGHDT, CDR2 YNNKEL (reference sequence). CDR3 sequence: CASSRRAEYSPLHF.

CDR3: CASNEGAYGYTF. The V and J genes are TRBV10-2 and TRBJ1-2; the TRBD1 assignment by TCRdb is unverifiable without DNA. Per the germline V gene, CDR1 is WSHSY and CDR2 is SAAADI. This CDR3 has 12 amino acids.

The rearrangement links TRBV12-3 or TRBV12-4 to TRBJ1-1. This CDR3 comprises 14 residues. The CDR3 sequence is CASSLKGSTTEAFF.

The V gene is TRBV12-3 or TRBV12-4, the J gene TRBJ2-4. The CDR3 spans 15 residues. The CDR3 spells CASSLAGPAGDAQYF.

The chain recombines TRBV4-1 with TRBJ2-1; there is no DNA to check the TCRdb D call of TRBD1. Germline V gene lookup returns CDR1 MGHRA and CDR2 YSYEKL. This CDR3 has 14 residues. The CDR3 region is CASSQGAGLGEQFF.

This chain uses TRBV15 with TRBJ1-3; checking the TCRdb D call of TRBD1 is not possible without DNA. This CDR3 has 16 amino acids. The germline gives CDR1 LNHNV, CDR2 YYDKDF (reference sequence). The CDR3 loop is CATSRVDRRIGNTIYF.

The chain recombines TRBV29-1 with TRBJ1-2; the TCRdb D gene call, TRBD1, has no DNA to confirm it. Germline CDR1 and CDR2: SQVTM and ANQGSEA. The CDR3 contains 12 residues. The CDR3 is CSVTDRGGGYTF.

This chain joins TRBV18 and TRBJ1-5; the D gene TCRdb calls, TRBD1, cannot be checked with no DNA. The CDR3 covers 16 residues. Germline loops: CDR1 KGHSH, CDR2 LQKENI. CDR3 in amino acids: CASSPYRQGVNQPQHF.

The V and J genes are TRBV7-9 and TRBJ1-1; the TCRdb call, TRBD1, lacks DNA for checking. Looked up from germline, CDR1 is SEHNR and CDR2 is FQNEAQ (reference sequence). This CDR3 region has 15 residues. The CDR3 sequence is CASSLGGGLNTEAFF.

This chain links TRBV6-6 with TRBJ2-5; the D gene TCRdb calls, TRBD1, cannot be checked with no DNA. Looked up from germline, CDR1 is MNHNY and CDR2 is SVGAGI (reference sequence). The CDR3 spans 14 residues. The CDR3 sequence: CASSPRAGAETQYF.

This CDR3 is CASTSTGAFSYNEQFF. The V gene is TRBV6-2 or TRBV6-3, the J gene TRBJ2-1; TCRdb lists TRBD1, though no DNA is available to test this call. There are 16 residues in the CDR3. Germline lookup yields CDR1 MNHEY and CDR2 SVGEGT.

The V call is TRBV5-1, the J call TRBJ1-4. There are 15 residues in the CDR3. CDR1 is SGHRS and CDR2 is YFSETQ in the germline V gene. CDR3 loop: CASSLVGKSAEKLFF.

This chain links TRBV19 with TRBJ1-2; lacking DNA, the TRBD1 call made by TCRdb goes unchecked. Germline CDR1 LNHDA, CDR2 SQIVND (reference sequence). CDR3 size: 15 residues. The CDR3 sequence is CASSPTGTQLDGYTF.

The V and J genes are TRBV20-1 and TRBJ2-5; the TCRdb call, TRBD2, lacks DNA for checking. The germline V gene encodes CDR1 DFQATT and CDR2 SNEGSKA (reference sequence). The CDR3 has 12 amino acids. This CDR3 reads CSARRAQETQYF.

V usage is TRBV20-1 and J usage is TRBJ2-2; absent DNA, TCRdb's TRBD2 call cannot be checked. CDR3 size: 13 residues. In germline, CDR1 is DFQATT, CDR2 SNEGSKA (reference sequence). CDR3 in amino acids: CSAPAGPDRELFF.

The CDR3 spells CASSYQGARTEAFF. The chain is built from TRBV12-3 or TRBV12-4 and TRBJ1-1; the D gene TCRdb calls, TRBD1, cannot be checked with no DNA. This CDR3 has 14 residues.

The rearrangement joins TRBV20-1 to TRBJ2-7; TCRdb proposes TRBD1, but this gene call is untestable without DNA. Germline loops: CDR1 DFQATT, CDR2 SNEGSKA (reference sequence). The CDR3 covers 13 residues. CDR3 loop: CSVPGQIYYEQYF.

V usage is TRBV5-6 and J usage is TRBJ2-4; the D call of TRBD1 rests on TCRdb alone, since no DNA is present to check it. Looked up from germline, CDR1 is SGHDT and CDR2 is YYEEEE. The CDR3 covers 14 residues. This CDR3 is CASSLFRVRNIQYF.

The chain has TRBV13 and TRBJ2-2; TCRdb's D call, TRBD1, is unchecked because there is no DNA. The CDR3 is 16 residues long. Germline V lookup: CDR1 PRHDT, CDR2 FYEKMQ (reference sequence). CDR3 amino acids: CASSFLRAGYGGELFF.

The chain employs TRBV7-3 and TRBJ1-1; the TCRdb D gene call, TRBD1, has no DNA to confirm it. Germline V gene data show CDR1 as SGHTA and CDR2 as FQGTGA. The CDR3 length is 15 residues. This CDR3 is CASSLYSGGRPEAFF.

This chain links TRBV18 with TRBJ1-1; as DNA is missing, the TRBD1 call by TCRdb cannot be tested. The CDR3 is made up of 15 amino acids. Germline V gene data show CDR1 as KGHSH and CDR2 as LQKENI. The CDR3 reads CASSSDRVGDTEAFF.

The gene calls are TRBV7-9 and TRBJ1-1. This CDR3 spans 13 amino acids. CDR1 and CDR2 (germline): SEHNR, FQNEAQ (reference sequence). The CDR3 is CASSLSANTEAFF.

The chain employs TRBV19 and TRBJ2-7; absent DNA, TCRdb's TRBD1 call cannot be checked. The CDR3 consists of 15 residues. From germline, CDR1 is LNHDA and CDR2 SQIVND (reference sequence). The CDR3 here is CASRTGQGFTYEQYF.